These 20 T cell receptor beta chains came from one sample sequenced in a study of cytomegalovirus exposure and HLA in healthy donors. Use of 60 Vbeta and 13 Jbeta primers characterized the PCR. Sequencing used immunoSEQ multiplex PCR; TCRdb keeps in-frame clones, though not all of them. Of 140,000 or so clones listed, around 86% are singletons. Specimen: PBMCs. The receptors come from a woman aged 25 to 39 in good health and CMV-seronegative.

As concerns this clone: The junction differs from germline at one of its ends, possibly a read error. The J gene is TRBJ1-1, the V gene TRBV30; D is possibly TRBD1 (6 bases). Germline V gene data show CDR1 as GTSNPN and CDR2 as SVGIG (reference sequence). The CDR3 covers 17 residues. The CDR3 DNA reads as TGCGCCTGGAGCGCACCGGACGGGGGGCAGTTGAACACTGAAGCTTTCTTT. Translating gives CAWSAPDGGQLNTEAFF.

The chain recombines TRBV7-2 with TRBJ1-1, with D possibly matching TRBD1 (6 bases). Trimming shortened V by 10 bases and J by 10 bases, and 19 bases separated the two germline ends. CDR1 and CDR2 from the germline V gene are SGHTA and FQGNSA. The CDR3 covers 12 residues. The CDR3 sequence: CANSHREYRAFF. The CDR3 region has the DNA TGTGCCAACAGTCACAGGGAGTACAGAGCTTTCTTT.

V and J are TRBV7-2 and TRBJ1-2, with D perhaps TRBD1 (6 bases). V was cut by 1 base and J by 7 bases, with 7 bases left in between. The CDR3 totals 12 residues. Per the germline V gene, CDR1 is SGHTA and CDR2 is FQGNSA. CDR3 nucleotides: TGTGCCAGCAGCTTAGAGACAGGTGGCTACACCTTC. Protein product: CASSLETGGYTF. The entire variable domain, with the rest obtained from reference TRBV7-2 and TRBJ1-2, is as follows: GAGVSQSPSNKVTEKGKDVELRCDPISGHTALYWYRQSLGQGLEFLIYFQGNSAPDKSGLPSDRFSAERTGGSVSTLTIQRTQQEDSAVYLCASSLETGGYTFGSGTRLTVV.

J is TRBJ2-1 and V is TRBV7-3, with 8 bases lining up with TRBD2. Trimming took 5 bases from V and 0 from J; bases not matched to a gene: 6. Per germline, CDR1 SGHTA and CDR2 FQGTGA. The CDR3 has 16 amino acids. The DNA for the CDR3 is TGTGCCAGCAGCCAAAGCGGGGGAAGCTCCTACAATGAGCAGTTCTTC. Translated: CASSQSGGSSYNEQFF.

The chain joins TRBV11-2 to TRBJ2-7; the D gene is possibly TRBD2 (5 bases). The CDR3 consists of 15 residues. V was trimmed by 0 bases and J by 0 bases, leaving 9 bases between them. Per the germline V gene, CDR1 is SGHAT and CDR2 is FQNNGV. The CDR3 nucleotides are TGTGCCAGCAGCTTAGACCCCCGGGACTCCTACGAGCAGTACTTC. Translation: CASSLDPRDSYEQYF.

This clone appeared a few times. The chain employs TRBV2 and TRBJ1-1; a possible D gene is TRBD1 (5 bases). CDR1 and CDR2 from the germline V gene are SNHLY and FYNNEI. The V end lost 6 bases, the J end lost 1 base, and 15 bases lay between the germline ends. The CDR3 is 15 residues long. The CDR3 sequence is CASRNMGGPNTEAFF. Written as DNA, the CDR3 is TGTGCCAGCAGGAACATGGGGGGACCGAACACTGAAGCTTTCTTT.

The chain combines TRBV5-1 with TRBJ2-1; 9 bases are shared with TRBD1. The CDR3 extends over 15 amino acids. Germline CDR1 SGHRS, CDR2 YFSETQ. With V trimmed by 1 base and J by 7 bases, 6 bases remained unmatched. CDR3 DNA: TGCGCCAGCAGCTTGTTCGCGGGGACAGGGAATGAGCAGTTCTTC. Protein sequence: CASSLFAGTGNEQFF. Using reference TRBV5-1 and TRBJ2-1 for the parts outside the CDR3, the full variable domain is KAGVTQTPRYLIKTRGQQVTLSCSPISGHRSVSWYQQTPGQGLQFLFEYFSETQRNKGNFPGRFSGRQFSNSRSEMNVSTLELGDSALYLCASSLFAGTGNEQFFGPGTRLTVL.

This clone was counted a few times. The chain combines TRBV2 with TRBJ1-1, with D maybe TRBD1 (6 bases). Looked up from germline, CDR1 is SNHLY and CDR2 is FYNNEI. The V end was cut by 4 bases, the J end by 7 bases, with 13 bases between. The CDR3 is 13 amino acids. The CDR3 nucleotides are TGTGCCAGCAGTGGGGAGGGGGAAGGTGAAGCTTTCTTT. Amino acid sequence: CASSGEGEGEAFF.

The gene calls are TRBV9 and TRBJ2-3; a possible D gene is TRBD1 (5 bases). CDR3 length: 16 residues. Germline CDR1 SGDLS, CDR2 YYNGEE. The V and J ends lost 4 bases and 8 bases respectively, with 23 bases between them. As DNA, the CDR3 is TGTGCCAGCAGCCCCGTCCGGACAAGGGCGCAGGGTACGCAGTATTTT. It translates to CASSPVRTRAQGTQYF.

The CDR3, as DNA: TGTGCCAGCAGCTTAAGCGGCGCGGGACTAGCATCTGGCGAGCAGTACTTC. Translated, it gives CASSLSGAGLASGEQYF. The rearrangement uses TRBV7-6 and TRBJ2-7, with TRBD2 identical over 9 bases. The CDR3 is 17 residues long. V shed 2 bases, J shed 6 bases, and the junction held 14 bases outside the gene matches. Germline CDR1 and CDR2: SGHVS and FNYEAQ.

A single count supports this clone. The chain uses TRBV7-2 and TRBJ1-2, with unresolved D. The CDR3 runs 14 residues. V was clipped by 0 bases and J by 6 bases, with 11 bases between them. Germline V CDR1 and CDR2: SGHTA, FQGNSA. The CDR3 loop is CASSLAGGYNGYTF. The CDR3 DNA reads as TGTGCCAGCAGCTTAGCAGGAGGATATAATGGCTACACCTTC.

The gene calls are TRBV4-1 and TRBJ1-2, with TRBD1 identical over 12 bases. The germline CDR1 and CDR2 sequences are MGHRA and YSYEKL. Losses at the gene ends were 0 bases for V and 4 bases for J; bases not matched to a gene: 12. This CDR3 has 19 amino acids. The CDR3 sequence: CASSQDSLGQGARTYGYTF. In nucleotides, the CDR3 is TGCGCCAGCAGCCAAGATTCCCTGGGACAGGGGGCGCGTACCTATGGCTACACCTTC.

The chain uses TRBV11-3 and TRBJ2-7; 13 bases are shared with TRBD2. V shed 4 bases, J shed 5 bases, and the junction held 8 bases outside the gene matches. Per germline, CDR1 SGHNT and CDR2 YENEEA. The CDR3 runs 16 residues. In DNA form, the CDR3 reads TGTGCCAGCAGCTCGGGACTAGCGGGACTCCCGGACGAGCAGTACTTC. Amino acid sequence: CASSSGLAGLPDEQYF.

The chain links TRBV18 to TRBJ1-2; D call uncertain. Germline V lookup: CDR1 KGHSH, CDR2 LQKENI. This CDR3 is 13 amino acids long. Trimming took off 2 bases at V and 7 bases at J, with 11 bases between the two ends. In DNA form, the CDR3 reads TGTGCCAGCTCACCAGGGCAGGTCTCTGGCTACACCTTC. Translating it yields CASSPGQVSGYTF.

This clone was seen a single time. Compared with germline, one end of the junction differs, possibly owing to a read error. The V gene is TRBV30, the J gene TRBJ1-5; 7 positions match TRBD1. The CDR3 extends over 16 amino acids. CDR1 is GTSNPN, CDR2 SVGIG, per germline (reference sequence). The CDR3 coding sequence is TGTGCCTGGAGTTCCCGAGGACAGGAATTCAATCGGCCCCAGCATTTT. It codes for CAWSSRGQEFNRPQHF.

The chain has TRBV30 and TRBJ2-3, with D possibly being TRBD1 (6 bases). The CDR3 is 14 residues long. The germline gives CDR1 GTSNPN, CDR2 SVGIG (reference sequence). Trimming stripped 0 bases from V and 4 bases from J, with 11 bases between. The CDR3 loop reads CAWSVQGYADTQYF. The CDR3 DNA sequence: TGTGCCTGGAGTGTACAGGGATACGCAGATACGCAGTATTTT.

The chain uses TRBV7-6 and TRBJ2-2; 10 nucleotides agree with TRBD1. The CDR3 contains 16 residues. Germline V gene lookup returns CDR1 SGHVS and CDR2 FNYEAQ. The junction had 5 bases not matched to a gene; V was cut back by 3 bases and J by 4 bases. CDR3 loop: CASSFGQGGITGELFF. Here the CDR3 DNA reads TGTGCCAGCAGCTTCGGACAGGGGGGGATCACCGGGGAGCTGTTTTTT.

This clone came up once. CDR3 protein: CASSATGGWNSPLHF. In DNA form, the CDR3 reads TGTGCCAGCAGTGCAACAGGGGGCTGGAATTCACCCCTCCACTTT. The J gene is TRBJ1-6, the V gene TRBV6-4; 9 nucleotides line up with TRBD1. The ends lost 4 bases at V and 7 bases at J; junction bases unmatched: 5. The CDR3 runs 15 residues. Germline V gene sequence: CDR1 MRHNA, CDR2 SNTAGT.

The J gene is TRBJ1-1, the V gene TRBV7-8; a weak D match, TRBD1 (5 bases). Per the germline V gene, CDR1 is SGHVS and CDR2 is FQNEAQ. The CDR3 is 14 amino acids. Deletions cut 7 bases from V and 3 bases from J, with 15 bases between. In nucleotides, the CDR3 is TGTGCCAGCAATGAACGCGGGACGGACACTGAAGCTTTCTTT. Amino acid sequence: CASNERGTDTEAFF.

V and J are TRBV9 and TRBJ2-5; D gene ambiguous. The V gene lost 4 bases and the J gene lost 2 bases, with 12 bases spanning the gap. CDR1 and CDR2 (germline): SGDLS, YYNGEE. The CDR3 loop spans 14 amino acids. For the CDR3, the DNA is TGTGCCAGCAGCCCTCGTCCGACTCAAGAGACCCAGTACTTC. Amino acid sequence: CASSPRPTQETQYF.